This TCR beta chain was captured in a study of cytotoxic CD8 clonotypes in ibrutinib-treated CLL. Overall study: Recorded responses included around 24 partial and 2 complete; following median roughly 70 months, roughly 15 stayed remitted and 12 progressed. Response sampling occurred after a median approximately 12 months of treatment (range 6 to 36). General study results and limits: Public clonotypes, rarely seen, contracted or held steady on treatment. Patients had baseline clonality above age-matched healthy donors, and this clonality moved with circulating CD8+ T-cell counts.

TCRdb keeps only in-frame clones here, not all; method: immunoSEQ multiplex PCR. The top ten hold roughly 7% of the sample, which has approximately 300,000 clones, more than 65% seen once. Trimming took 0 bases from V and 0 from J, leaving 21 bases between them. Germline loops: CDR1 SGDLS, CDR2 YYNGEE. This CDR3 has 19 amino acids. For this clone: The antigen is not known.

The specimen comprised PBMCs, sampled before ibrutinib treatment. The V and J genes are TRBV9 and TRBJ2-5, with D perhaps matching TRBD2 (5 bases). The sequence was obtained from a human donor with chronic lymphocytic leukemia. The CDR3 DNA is TGTGCCAGCAGCGTAGGTTGGTCCGGAAGGCTAGCTTACCAAGAGACCCAGTACTTC. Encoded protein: CASSVGWSGRLAYQETQYF.